The T cell receptor beta chain described here comes from a study of blood T cell repertoires in COVID-19. Turning to the study itself: From T cells, B-cell-depleted T cells, or PBMCs came the material, which was cDNA or gDNA.

CDR1 is SGHKS and CDR2 is YYEKEE in the germline V gene (reference sequence). V was clipped by 3 bases and J by 1 base; unmatched bases: 5. The CDR3 runs 15 residues. The age range of participants was about 18 to 95 years, with residence in around 22 US areas. Exposed participants came across a COVID-19 case within 2 weeks before study entry. The table came from immunoSEQ multiplex PCR; TCRdb's copy has only in-frame clones and leaves some out. This sample has some 300,000 clones, with roughly nine tenths found just once. The material sequenced was PBMCs or T cells enriched from blood (not recorded which). V and J are TRBV5-5 and TRBJ2-7; 9 nucleotides agree with TRBD2. This TCR derives from a woman in her forties or fifties who had been exposed to COVID-19. The CDR3 nucleotides read TGTGCCAGCAGCTCCCAGCGGGGGGATTCCTACGAGCAGTACTTC. Residues: CASSSQRGDSYEQYF.